This T cell receptor (beta chain) came from a study of T cells after yellow fever vaccination. Across the whole study: Where fractions had low cell numbers, libraries were prepared from them with the SMART-Seq v4 Ultra Low Input RNA kit.

From the 5' RACE reads, TCRdb called clonotypes with MiXCR, one entry per CDR3 protein. Of hundreds of thousands of distinct CDR3 sequences detected, 9% to 15% appear once; the ten largest clones hold about 15%. This clonotype was detected many times. The antigen is not known. Study-level results: When the response was secondary, it was weaker but reached its peak faster, day 5 versus 15.

Per the germline V gene, CDR1 is MNHEY and CDR2 is SVGAGI. CDR3 size: 18 residues. Trimming removed 0 bases at V and 2 bases at J, with 17 bases between. The input for sequencing was PBMCs, taken on the day of the yellow fever booster vaccination. The sequence was obtained from a man aged 30 to 45 who received the YFV17D yellow fever vaccine. The rearrangement links TRBV6-5 to TRBJ2-1; D uncertain. Written as DNA, the CDR3 is TGTGCCAGCAGTTACTCGAATCCCGATAGCCCCACCTACAATGAGCAGTTCTTC. This sequence encodes CASSYSNPDSPTYNEQFF.